This T cell receptor (beta chain) was retrieved from a study of blood T cell repertoires in COVID-19 (dated by TCRdb to about 2020). For context, the study as a whole: The collaborator samples originated in the United States, Italy and Spain and spanned the acute and convalescent phases of COVID-19. Subjects who had been exposed to COVID-19, were actively infected with it, or had recovered from it provided the deeply sampled blood TCRbeta repertoires that made up the dataset. The material from the prospective study consisted of cDNA or gDNA derived from T cells, B-cell-depleted T cells, or PBMCs. Where available, HLA class I and class II types were obtained from metadata supplied by the sample provider rather than from assay-based typing. The repertoires were released in a freely available public database meant as a resource for research on the immune response to SARS-CoV-2. Sample metadata almost always included a de-identified subject ID, COVID-19 status, age in years and sex. The samples were drawn from two sources: the first 160 participants of the ongoing ImmuneRACE study, and 1,200 or so subjects contributed by 6 global collaborators. The study at large found these results: Clinical and demographic metadata were provided uncurated, with the amount varying by source and participant.

Collaborating institutions collected whole blood in K2EDTA tubes following their own protocols. For TCRbeta analysis, collaborators shipped samples in one of three forms: frozen whole blood, isolated PBMCs, or DNA extracted from either of those sample types. TCRbeta CDR3 regions were amplified from genomic DNA using the immunoSEQ Assay, a bias-controlled multiplex PCR. For the original study's pipeline: The number of nucleated cells in each sample was estimated from the amplification of reference gene primers within the assay. Sequence reads were collapsed and filtered to measure the absolute abundance of every unique TCRbeta CDR3 rearrangement. For each sample, productive Simpson clonality was calculated as the square root of Simpson's diversity index across productive rearrangements. Drawn from immuneACCESS, this table holds only the in-frame rearrangements with V and J called that TCRdb kept. Clones are partly lost; checked studies trace under half to an unresolved V gene and leave the rest unexplained. V, J and clone size were drawn from that table, and D and trimming were deduced from the DNA. Present in this sample are 35,000 to 45,000 clones, more than 85% of which were seen just once. The ten largest make up 5.5% of the sample.

The CDR3 sequence holds 15 residues, the cysteine and phenylalanine included. Solely the CDR3 DNA is kept, with 45 bases framed from the first base. V loses 6 bases, J loses 8 bases, and the germline ends lie 19 bases apart. CDR1 and CDR2 were assigned from the germline V gene as MNHEY and SVGAGI. Comment on this clone: Its antigen remains unidentified. One base away there is no much larger clone; base qualities are not given.

Sequenced sample: peripheral blood. This TCR was sampled from an elderly woman with acute or convalescent COVID-19. The rearrangement combines TRBV6-5 with TRBJ1-4; TRBD1 might be the D gene, on 6 matching bases. This receptor carries the CDR3 CASSLQGEGWEKLFF. The DNA sequence is given as TGTGCCAGCAGCCTACAGGGTGAGGGGTGGGAAAAACTGTTTTTT.